This entry features one T cell receptor beta chain sequence. The antigen is not known. The study isolated at least 6.5 million PBMCs from each sample. These data come from a study of blood T cells in healthy people across ages. Whole-study results and caveats: Researchers deemed the diversity estimates from one million T cells underestimates. Age brought a roughly linear fall in TCR beta diversity measured per million T cells.

Trimming stripped 1 base from V and 5 bases from J, with 13 bases between. The germline gives CDR1 SGHRS, CDR2 YFSETQ. The CDR3 contains 15 residues. Primed by a sample-barcoded 5' primer and a J-beta primer mix, a second PCR proceeded for about 6 to 12 cycles. A template-switch adaptor that had 12 random nucleotides put a tag on each cDNA molecule. TCRdb itself ran the 5' RACE reads through MiXCR, one entry per CDR3 protein. The table lists approximately 830,000 distinct CDR3 sequences, approximately 65% of them singletons. V is TRBV5-1 and J is TRBJ1-5; D might be TRBD1 (6 bases). The sequencing input was blood. The sequence was obtained from a man between 25 and 39 years old in good health. CDR3 region: CASSLSGGSYQPQHF. DNA of the CDR3: TGCGCCAGCAGCTTGAGCGGGGGCTCATATCAGCCCCAGCATTTT. Filled out from reference TRBV5-1 and TRBJ1-5, the complete variable domain reads KAGVTQTPRYLIKTRGQQVTLSCSPISGHRSVSWYQQTPGQGLQFLFEYFSETQRNKGNFPGRFSGRQFSNSRSEMNVSTLELGDSALYLCASSLSGGSYQPQHFGDGTRLSIL.